This T cell receptor beta chain is drawn from a study of blood T cell repertoires in COVID-19. Looking at the study overall: Sites in the United States, Italy and Spain provided acute and convalescent COVID-19 samples. Sample material is recorded as cDNA or gDNA derived from T cells, B-cell-depleted T cells, or PBMCs.

Per the study methods: Reference gene primer amplification yielded estimated nucleated cell counts. The assay was immunoSEQ multiplex PCR, and TCRdb's table has in-frame clones only and misses some. That table gives V, J and clone size, and the DNA gave D and trimming. The sample carries roughly 160,000 clones, 86% recorded once. Trimming stripped 6 bases from V and 2 bases from J, with 22 bases between. The CDR3 is made up of 17 amino acids. Germline V gene sequence: CDR1 MDHEN, CDR2 SYDVKM. V is TRBV28 and J is TRBJ2-5; perhaps TRBD1 as D (5 bases). The material sequenced was peripheral blood. This receptor was identified in a middle-aged man with active or convalescent COVID-19. CDR3 bases: TGTGCCAGCAGCCCCCTCCCAGGGCGACGATTTCAAGAGACCCAGTACTTC. It yields the protein CASSPLPGRRFQETQYF.